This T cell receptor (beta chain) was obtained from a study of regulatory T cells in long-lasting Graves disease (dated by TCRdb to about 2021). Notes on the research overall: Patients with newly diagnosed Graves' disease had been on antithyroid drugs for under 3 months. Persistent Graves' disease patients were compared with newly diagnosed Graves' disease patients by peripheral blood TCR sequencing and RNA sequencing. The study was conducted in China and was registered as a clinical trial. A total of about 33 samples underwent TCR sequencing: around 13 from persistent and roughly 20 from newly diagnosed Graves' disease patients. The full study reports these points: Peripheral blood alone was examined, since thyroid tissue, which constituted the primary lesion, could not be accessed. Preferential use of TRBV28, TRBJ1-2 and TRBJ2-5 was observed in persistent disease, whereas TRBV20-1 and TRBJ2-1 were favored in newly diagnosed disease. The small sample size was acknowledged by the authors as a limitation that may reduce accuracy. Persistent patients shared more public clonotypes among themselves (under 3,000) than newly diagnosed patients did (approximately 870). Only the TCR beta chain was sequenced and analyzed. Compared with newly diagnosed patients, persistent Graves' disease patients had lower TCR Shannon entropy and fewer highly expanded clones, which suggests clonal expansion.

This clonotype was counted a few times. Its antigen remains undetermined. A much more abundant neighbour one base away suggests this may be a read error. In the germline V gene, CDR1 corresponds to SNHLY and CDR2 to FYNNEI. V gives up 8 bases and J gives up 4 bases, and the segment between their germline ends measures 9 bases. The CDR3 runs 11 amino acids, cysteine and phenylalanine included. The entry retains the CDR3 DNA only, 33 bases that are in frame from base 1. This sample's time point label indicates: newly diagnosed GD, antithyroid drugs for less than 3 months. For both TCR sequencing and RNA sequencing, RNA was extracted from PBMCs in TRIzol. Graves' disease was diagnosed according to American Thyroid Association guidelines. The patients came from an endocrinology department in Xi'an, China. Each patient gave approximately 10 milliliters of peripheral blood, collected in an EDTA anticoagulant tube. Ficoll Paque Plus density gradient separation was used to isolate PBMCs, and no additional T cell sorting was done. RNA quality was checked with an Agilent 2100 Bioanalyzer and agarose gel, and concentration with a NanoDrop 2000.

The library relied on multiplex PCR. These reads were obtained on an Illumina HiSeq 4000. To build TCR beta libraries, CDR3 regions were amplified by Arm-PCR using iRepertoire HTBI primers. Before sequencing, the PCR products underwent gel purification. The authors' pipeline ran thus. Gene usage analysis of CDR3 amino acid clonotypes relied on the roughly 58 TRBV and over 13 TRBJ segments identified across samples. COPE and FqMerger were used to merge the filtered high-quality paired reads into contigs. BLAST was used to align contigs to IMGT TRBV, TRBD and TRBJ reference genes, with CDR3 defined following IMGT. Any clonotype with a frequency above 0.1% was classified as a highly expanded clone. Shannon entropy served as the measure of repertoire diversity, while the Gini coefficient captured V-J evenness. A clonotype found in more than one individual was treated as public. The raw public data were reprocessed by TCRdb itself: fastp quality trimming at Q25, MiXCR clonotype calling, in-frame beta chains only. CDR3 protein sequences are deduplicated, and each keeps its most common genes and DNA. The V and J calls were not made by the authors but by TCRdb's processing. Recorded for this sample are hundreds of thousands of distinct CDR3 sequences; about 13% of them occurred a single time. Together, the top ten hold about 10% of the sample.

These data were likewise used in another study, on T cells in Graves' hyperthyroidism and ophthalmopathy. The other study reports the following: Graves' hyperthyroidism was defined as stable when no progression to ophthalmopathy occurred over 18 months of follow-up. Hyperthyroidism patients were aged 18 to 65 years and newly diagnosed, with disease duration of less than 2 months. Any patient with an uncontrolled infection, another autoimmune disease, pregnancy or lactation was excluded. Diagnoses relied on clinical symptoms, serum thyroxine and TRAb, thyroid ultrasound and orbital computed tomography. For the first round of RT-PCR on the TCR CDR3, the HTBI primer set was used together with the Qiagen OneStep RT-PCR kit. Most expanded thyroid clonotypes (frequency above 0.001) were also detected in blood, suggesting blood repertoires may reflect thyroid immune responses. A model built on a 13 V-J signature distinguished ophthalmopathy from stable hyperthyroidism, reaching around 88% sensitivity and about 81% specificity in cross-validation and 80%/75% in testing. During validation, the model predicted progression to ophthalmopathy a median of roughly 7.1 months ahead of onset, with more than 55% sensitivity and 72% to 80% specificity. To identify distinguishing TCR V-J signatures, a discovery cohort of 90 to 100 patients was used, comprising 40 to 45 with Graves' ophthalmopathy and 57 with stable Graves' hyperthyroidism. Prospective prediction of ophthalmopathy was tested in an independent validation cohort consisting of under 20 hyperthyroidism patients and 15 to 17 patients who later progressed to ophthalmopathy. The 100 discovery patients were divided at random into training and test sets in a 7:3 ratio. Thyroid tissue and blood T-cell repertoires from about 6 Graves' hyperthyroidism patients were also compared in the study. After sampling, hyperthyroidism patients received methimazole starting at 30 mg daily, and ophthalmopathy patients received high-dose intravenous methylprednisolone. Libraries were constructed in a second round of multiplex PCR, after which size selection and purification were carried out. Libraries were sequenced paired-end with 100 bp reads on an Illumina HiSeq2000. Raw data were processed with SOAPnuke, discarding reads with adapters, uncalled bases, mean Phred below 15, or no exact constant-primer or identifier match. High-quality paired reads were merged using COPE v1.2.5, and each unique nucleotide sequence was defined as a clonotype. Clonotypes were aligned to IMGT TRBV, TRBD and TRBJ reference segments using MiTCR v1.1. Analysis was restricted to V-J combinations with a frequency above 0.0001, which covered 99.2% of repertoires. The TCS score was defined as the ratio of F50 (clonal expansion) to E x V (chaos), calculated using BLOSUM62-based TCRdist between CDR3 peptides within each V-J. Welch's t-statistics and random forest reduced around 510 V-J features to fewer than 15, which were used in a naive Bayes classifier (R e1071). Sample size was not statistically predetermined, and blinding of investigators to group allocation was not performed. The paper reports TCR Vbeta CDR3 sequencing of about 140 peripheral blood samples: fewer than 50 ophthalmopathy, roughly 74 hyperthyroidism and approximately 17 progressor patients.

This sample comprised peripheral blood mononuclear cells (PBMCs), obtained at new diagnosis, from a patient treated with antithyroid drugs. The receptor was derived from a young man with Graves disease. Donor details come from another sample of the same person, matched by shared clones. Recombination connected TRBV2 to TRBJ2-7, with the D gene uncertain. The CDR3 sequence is CASGSEYEQYF. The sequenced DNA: TGTGCCAGCGGTTCCGAATACGAGCAGTACTTC.